The 23 T cell receptor beta chains below all came from one sample that was sequenced in a study of CD8 T cells in ankylosing spondylitis. Antigens for these TCRs are unknown. TCRdb fed the 5' RACE reads into MiXCR, producing one record per CDR3 protein. The repertoire holds around 440,000 distinct CDR3 sequences, with about a sixth as singletons. Study-level points and caveats: A TCR beta motif of several highly homologous variants appeared characteristic of ankylosing spondylitis blood.

Sequenced: blood, either unsorted or a sorted T cell fraction (not recorded which). These receptors were obtained from a male donor with ankylosing spondylitis.

The table lists this clonotype with a few counts. The chain is built from TRBV7-2 and TRBJ2-5; TRBD2 matches 7 bases. The CDR3 is made up of 15 amino acids. V trimming: 3 bases; J trimming: 1 base; junction bases outside the gene matches: 5. In germline, CDR1 is SGHTA, CDR2 FQGNSA. CDR3 region: CASSFDGTTQETQYF. In DNA form, the CDR3 reads TGTGCCAGCAGCTTTGATGGGACTACCCAAGAGACCCAGTACTTC.

This clonotype was counted only a few times. V and J are TRBV5-1 and TRBJ1-1; no definite D call. V was shortened by 4 bases and J by 8 bases, with 18 bases between the two germline ends. This CDR3 spans 14 amino acids. Germline values: CDR1 SGHRS, CDR2 YFSETQ. The CDR3 loop is CASSIGVGWAEAFF. In DNA form, the CDR3 reads TGCGCCAGCAGCATTGGGGTGGGGTGGGCAGAAGCTTTCTTT.

The chain is built from TRBV12-3 or TRBV12-4 and TRBJ2-3, with D unresolved. V was clipped by 6 bases and J by 7 bases, with 14 bases between them. CDR3 size: 13 residues. The CDR3 protein is CASSPTERNTQYF. CDR3 bases: TGTGCCAGCAGCCCGACCGAGCGCAATACGCAGTATTTT.

V is TRBV19 and J is TRBJ1-1; tentative D call: TRBD1 (6 bases). In germline, CDR1 is LNHDA, CDR2 SQIVND (reference sequence). V dropped 4 bases and J dropped 3 bases, with 12 bases sitting between them. The CDR3 consists of 14 residues. The CDR3 nucleotides are TGTGCCAGTAGTACTGCAGGGGCCCACACTGAAGCTTTCTTT. It yields the protein CASSTAGAHTEAFF.

The chain uses TRBV5-1 and TRBJ2-5; 8 bases map to TRBD2. Germline CDR1 SGHRS, CDR2 YFSETQ. The junction had 13 bases not matched to a gene; V was cut back by 4 bases and J by 5 bases. This CDR3 region has 16 residues. For the CDR3, the DNA is TGCGCCAGCAGCCCGGTGGGACGGGAGGGCCGGGAGACCCAGTACTTC. Amino acids: CASSPVGREGRETQYF.

The genes are TRBV20-1 and TRBJ1-4; D is ambiguous. CDR1 is DFQATT, CDR2 SNEGSKA, per germline (reference sequence). The CDR3 is 13 residues long. V was pared by 4 bases and J by 3 bases, with 9 bases between. CDR3 bases: TGCAGTGCTAAGTTTAGCGCTAATGAAAAACTGTTTTTT. Its translation is CSAKFSANEKLFF.

This chain connects TRBV19 to TRBJ1-4; D possibly corresponds to TRBD1 (6 bases). Germline values: CDR1 LNHDA, CDR2 SQIVND (reference sequence). The CDR3 length is 14 residues. The V gene lost 7 bases and the J gene lost 4 bases, with 13 bases spanning the gap. Written as DNA, the CDR3 is TGTGCCAGTATGGGGGGGCTCGGTAATGAAAAACTGTTTTTT. Encoded protein: CASMGGLGNEKLFF.

Worth noting for this clonotype: The final CDR3 position lacks the conserved phenylalanine or tryptophan, pointing to a likely read error. The chain joins TRBV11-1 to TRBJ1-4, with 7 bases matching TRBD1. The V gene end was trimmed by 1 base and the J gene end by 0 bases; junction bases not matched to a gene: 8. This CDR3 contains 18 residues. Germline-derived CDR1 and CDR2 are SGHAT and FQDESV (reference sequence). The CDR3 DNA reads TGTGCCAGCAGCTTAGGGGGGACAGCAGACGCAACTAATGAAAAACTGTTTCTT. Protein: CASSLGGTADATNEKLFL.

This clonotype was seen more than once but under ten times. The J gene is TRBJ2-1, the V gene TRBV7-2; D is undetermined. The CDR3 is 14 amino acids. The ends were cut back, 1 base at V and 4 bases at J, with 8 bases in the middle. CDR1 SGHTA and CDR2 FQGNSA come from the germline V gene. CDR3 region: CASSLVVWYNEQFF. DNA for the CDR3: TGTGCCAGCAGCTTAGTTGTCTGGTACAATGAGCAGTTCTTC.

The V gene is TRBV18, the J gene TRBJ2-5; D is unclear. CDR1 is KGHSH and CDR2 is LQKENI in the germline V gene. With 3 bases removed from V and 3 bases from J, the gap between germline ends came to 8 bases. The CDR3 totals 13 residues. For the CDR3, the DNA is TGTGCCAGCTCACCGAGGCTGGAAGAGACCCAGTACTTC. Its translation is CASSPRLEETQYF. Combining the CDR3 with reference TRBV18 and TRBJ2-5 gives the whole variable domain NAGVMQNPRHLVRRRGQEARLRCSPMKGHSHVYWYRQLPEEGLKFMVYLQKENIIDESGMPKERFSAEFPKEGPSILRIQQVVRGDSAAYFCASSPRLEETQYFGPGTRLLVL.

This sequence joins TRBV3-1 and TRBJ2-3; D call uncertain. CDR1 and CDR2 (germline): LGHDT, YNNKEL (reference sequence). This CDR3 is 13 amino acids long. The V end lost 1 base, the J end lost 4 bases, and 6 bases lay between the germline ends. CDR3 bases: TGTGCCAGCAGCCAAGCGGTCCCAGATACGCAGTATTTT. Amino acid sequence: CASSQAVPDTQYF.

This clonotype turned up a few times. The rearrangement joins TRBV6-1 to TRBJ1-5, with a possible D match to TRBD1 (5 bases). Trimming removed 6 bases at V and 2 bases at J, with 11 bases between. The CDR3 contains 14 residues. In germline, CDR1 is MNHNS, CDR2 SASEGT. CDR3 residues: CASRGEAGNQPQHF. For the CDR3, the DNA is TGTGCCAGCAGGGGGGAGGCGGGCAATCAGCCCCAGCATTTT.

The V call is TRBV20-1, the J call TRBJ1-2, with TRBD1 matching 11 bases. CDR3 length: 14 amino acids. CDR1 is DFQATT, CDR2 SNEGSKA, per germline (reference sequence). V lost 3 bases, J lost 4 bases, and 4 bases stayed unmatched. This CDR3 reads CSARDRGPGYGYTF. In DNA form, the CDR3 reads TGCAGTGCTAGGGACAGGGGGCCGGGCTATGGCTACACCTTC.

This chain links TRBV6-2 or TRBV6-3 with TRBJ2-2; 9 positions match TRBD1. CDR1 is MNHEY and CDR2 is SVGEGT in the germline V gene. The CDR3 sequence is 11 residues long. Trimming took 6 bases from V and 13 from J; bases not matched to a gene: 3. This CDR3 is CASRGQGRLFF. The CDR3 bases are TGTGCCAGCAGGGGACAGGGACGGCTGTTTTTT.

This clonotype was observed a handful of times. The chain recombines TRBV18 with TRBJ1-2; D is undetermined. The CDR3 is 14 amino acids. Germline CDR1 is KGHSH and CDR2 is LQKENI. Trimming stripped 3 bases from V and 4 bases from J, with 12 bases between. CDR3: CASSPVAAGYGYTF. Here the CDR3 DNA reads TGTGCCAGCTCACCGGTGGCGGCCGGCTATGGCTACACCTTC.

The CDR3 here is CSARGGAGAPYNEQFF. Here the CDR3 DNA reads TGCAGTGCTAGAGGGGGAGCGGGAGCCCCCTACAATGAGCAGTTCTTC. V and J are TRBV20-1 and TRBJ2-1; TRBD2 agrees at 8 bases. The CDR3 contains 16 residues. V trimming: 1 base; J trimming: 2 bases; junction bases outside the gene matches: 7. Germline CDR1 and CDR2: DFQATT and SNEGSKA (reference sequence).

V and J are TRBV12-3 or TRBV12-4 and TRBJ1-1; D is uncertain. V was shortened by 5 bases and J by 9 bases, with 16 bases between the two germline ends. The length of the CDR3 is 13 residues. DNA of the CDR3: TGTGCCAGCAGTGCCGGGATAGAGACCAAAGCTTTCTTT. Protein product: CASSAGIETKAFF.

This clonotype was seen more than once but under ten times. The V gene is TRBV20-1, the J gene TRBJ1-2; TRBD1 might be the D (6 bases). The CDR3 loop spans 14 amino acids. V lost 3 bases, J lost 2 bases, and 13 bases lay in between. CDR1 is DFQATT, CDR2 SNEGSKA, per germline (reference sequence). The CDR3 sequence is CSARVPQGNYGYTF. Written as DNA, the CDR3 is TGCAGTGCTAGGGTTCCTCAGGGGAACTATGGCTACACCTTC.

A single count supports this clonotype. The rearrangement uses TRBV20-1 and TRBJ2-1; 9 bases agree with TRBD2. In germline, CDR1 is DFQATT, CDR2 SNEGSKA (reference sequence). The CDR3 loop spans 16 amino acids. Trimming took 0 bases from V and 3 from J; bases not matched to a gene: 6. As DNA, the CDR3 is TGCAGTGCTAGAGATCGGGGCGGGAGGGGCTACAATGAGCAGTTCTTC. Its translation is CSARDRGGRGYNEQFF.

J is TRBJ2-5 and V is TRBV28; D unresolved. The germline V gene encodes CDR1 MDHEN and CDR2 SYDVKM. Trimming removed 2 bases at V and 4 bases at J, with 17 bases between. This CDR3 spans 16 amino acids. This CDR3 reads CASSLGSGSRGETQYF. The CDR3 DNA is TGTGCCAGCAGTTTAGGTTCAGGATCTCGTGGAGAGACCCAGTACTTC. Variable domain in full (rest from reference TRBV28 and TRBJ2-5): DVKVTQSSRYLVKRTGEKVFLECVQDMDHENMFWYRQDPGLGLRLIYFSYDVKMKEKGDIPEGYSVSREKKERFSLILESASTNQTSMYLCASSLGSGSRGETQYFGPGTRLLVL.

This clonotype has a handful of counts. The V and J genes are TRBV2 and TRBJ2-7; no clear D. V lost 6 bases, J lost 2 bases, and 11 bases lay in between. Germline assignment: CDR1 SNHLY and CDR2 FYNNEI. This CDR3 has 13 residues. CDR3 coding DNA: TGTGCCAGCAGCCCAAGATGGGCCTACGAGCAGTACTTC. This sequence encodes CASSPRWAYEQYF.

The rearrangement links TRBV7-2 to TRBJ2-7; D may be TRBD1 (5 bases). The CDR3 consists of 16 residues. The V gene lost 5 bases and the J gene lost 2 bases, with 19 bases spanning the gap. CDR1 is SGHTA and CDR2 is FQGNSA in the germline V gene. The CDR3 bases are TGTGCCAGCAGCACTCGCCCACGGTCAGGGCCCTACGAGCAGTACTTC. It is translated as CASSTRPRSGPYEQYF.

The chain is built from TRBV9 and TRBJ2-7; 7 bases agree with TRBD2. Germline lookup yields CDR1 SGDLS and CDR2 YYNGEE. The trim removed 3 bases at V and 4 bases at J, leaving 19 bases unmatched. The CDR3 runs to 18 residues. The CDR3 loop reads CASSAGPGLPVPGYEQYF. The CDR3, as DNA: TGTGCCAGCAGCGCGGGACCGGGACTACCGGTTCCCGGTTACGAGCAGTACTTC.